These 7 T cell receptor beta chains share one sample of origin, sequenced in a study of human thymus T cells. Thymic samples were excised during corrective heart operations. Measured with immunoSEQ multiplex PCR; TCRdb has only the in-frame clones, and not every one. This repertoire shows 75,000 to 90,000 clones, just over 95% found once; its top ten account for roughly 0.03%. Material: thymus tissue. The origin of the receptors is a boy less than two years old with a congenital heart defect but otherwise immunologically healthy.

The chain has TRBV27 and TRBJ2-7; 15 bases are shared with TRBD2. The V gene's germline CDR1 is MNHEY and CDR2 SMNVEV (reference sequence). With V trimmed by 6 bases and J by 2 bases, 23 bases remained unmatched. This CDR3 is 22 amino acids long. CDR3 amino acids: CASSYLGLAGGPRLGTAYEQYF. The CDR3, as DNA: TGTGCCAGCAGCTACCTAGGACTAGCGGGGGGGCCGCGCCTAGGGACCGCCTACGAGCAGTACTTC.

The rearrangement uses TRBV9 and TRBJ2-4, with 15 bases lining up with TRBD2. CDR1 is SGDLS and CDR2 is YYNGEE in the germline V gene. The V and J ends lost 4 bases and 8 bases, in that order; junction bases with no gene match: 7. This CDR3 contains 16 residues. CDR3 sequence: CASSRTSGRAEDIQYF. As DNA, the CDR3 is TGTGCCAGCAGCCGGACTAGCGGGAGGGCTGAAGACATTCAGTACTTC.

V gene TRBV27 combines with J gene TRBJ2-6, with TRBD1 matching 8 bases. Germline loops: CDR1 MNHEY, CDR2 SMNVEV (reference sequence). After removal of 6 bases from V and 0 bases from J, the junction contained 13 bases not matched to a gene. The CDR3 runs to 19 residues. CDR3 residues: CASSSHRDRLPSGANVLTF. The CDR3 DNA reads as TGTGCCAGCAGCTCCCACCGGGACAGGCTACCCTCTGGGGCCAACGTCCTGACTTTC.

In nucleotides, the CDR3 is TGTGCCAGCAGTTTAGGGCTAGCGGGACAAGAGACCCAGTACTTC. Translated, it gives CASSLGLAGQETQYF. The chain employs TRBV28 and TRBJ2-5; TRBD2 aligns across 9 bases. The junction had 3 bases not matched to a gene; V was cut back by 2 bases and J by 2 bases. This CDR3 contains 15 residues. The germline gives CDR1 MDHEN, CDR2 SYDVKM.

The chain joins TRBV5-1 to TRBJ2-7; 7 bases are shared with TRBD1. Germline CDR1 SGHRS, CDR2 YFSETQ. This CDR3 comprises 19 residues. The J segment lost 0 bases and the V segment lost 0 bases, leaving 15 bases of the junction unmatched. CDR3 protein: CASSLVRDSRSKSSYEQYF. In DNA, the CDR3 is TGCGCCAGCAGCTTGGTTCGGGACAGTAGGAGTAAAAGCTCCTACGAGCAGTACTTC.

The chain recombines TRBV7-2 with TRBJ2-4; D is unresolved. Germline lookup yields CDR1 SGHTA and CDR2 FQGNSA. The CDR3 is 16 residues long. Trimming took 2 bases from V and 0 from J, leaving 11 bases between them. The CDR3 DNA sequence: TGTGCCAGCAGCTTACCCGACGGCCTAGCCAAAAACATTCAGTACTTC. Its translation: CASSLPDGLAKNIQYF.

CDR3 loop: CAISESGLGGYTF. In DNA, the CDR3 is TGTGCCATCAGTGAGTCGGGATTGGGCGGCTACACCTTC. V gene TRBV10-3 combines with J gene TRBJ1-2; unclear D gene. V was cut by 0 bases and J by 8 bases, with 10 bases left in between. Germline-derived CDR1 and CDR2 are ENHRY and SYGVKD. The CDR3 consists of 13 residues.